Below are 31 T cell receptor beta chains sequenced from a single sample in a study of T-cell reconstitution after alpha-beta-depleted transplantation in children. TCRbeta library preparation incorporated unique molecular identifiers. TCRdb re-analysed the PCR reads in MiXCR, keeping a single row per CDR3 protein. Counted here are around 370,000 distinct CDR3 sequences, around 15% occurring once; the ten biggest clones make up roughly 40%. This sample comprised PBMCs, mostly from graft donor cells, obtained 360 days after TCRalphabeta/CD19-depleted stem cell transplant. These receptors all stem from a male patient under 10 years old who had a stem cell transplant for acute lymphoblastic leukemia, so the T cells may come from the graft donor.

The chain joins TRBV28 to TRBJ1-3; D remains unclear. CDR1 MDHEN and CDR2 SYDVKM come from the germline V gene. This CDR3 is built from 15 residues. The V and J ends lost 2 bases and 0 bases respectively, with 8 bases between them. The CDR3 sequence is CASSLGRLSGNTIYF. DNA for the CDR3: TGTGCCAGCAGTTTAGGACGGCTCTCTGGAAACACCATATATTTT.

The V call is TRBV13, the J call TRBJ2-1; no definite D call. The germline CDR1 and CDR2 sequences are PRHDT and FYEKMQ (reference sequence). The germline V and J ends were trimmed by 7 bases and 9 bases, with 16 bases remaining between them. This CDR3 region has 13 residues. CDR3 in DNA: TGTGCCAGCATTGCGGTCCTTTGGGGTGAGCAGTTCTTC. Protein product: CASIAVLWGEQFF.

The CDR3 spells CASSLEGTPYEQYF. The CDR3 DNA sequence: TGTGCCAGCAGTTTAGAGGGGACTCCCTACGAGCAGTACTTC. This rearrangement joins TRBV12-3 or TRBV12-4 to TRBJ2-7; D might be TRBD2 (6 bases). V was pared by 1 base and J by 2 bases, with 9 bases between. The CDR3 spans 14 residues.

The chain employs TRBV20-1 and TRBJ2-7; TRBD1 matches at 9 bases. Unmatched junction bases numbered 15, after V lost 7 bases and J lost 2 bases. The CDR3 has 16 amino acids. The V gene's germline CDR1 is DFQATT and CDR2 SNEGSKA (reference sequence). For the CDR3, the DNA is TGCAGTGTTCAACGCAATTTCGGGACAGGGCCCTACGAGCAGTACTTC. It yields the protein CSVQRNFGTGPYEQYF.

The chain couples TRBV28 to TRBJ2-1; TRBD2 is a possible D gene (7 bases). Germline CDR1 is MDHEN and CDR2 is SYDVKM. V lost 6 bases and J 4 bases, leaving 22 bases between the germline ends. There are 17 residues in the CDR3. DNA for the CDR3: TGTGCCAGCAGAAAGCCTCATAGGAGGGGGGGGTACAATGAGCAGTTCTTC. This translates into CASRKPHRRGGYNEQFF. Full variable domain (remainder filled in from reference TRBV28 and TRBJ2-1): DVKVTQSSRYLVKRTGEKVFLECVQDMDHENMFWYRQDPGLGLRLIYFSYDVKMKEKGDIPEGYSVSREKKERFSLILESASTNQTSMYLCASRKPHRRGGYNEQFFGPGTRLTVL.

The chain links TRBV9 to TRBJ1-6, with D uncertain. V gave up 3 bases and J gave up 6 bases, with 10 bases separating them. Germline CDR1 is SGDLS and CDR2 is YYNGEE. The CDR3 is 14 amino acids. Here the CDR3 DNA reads TGTGCCAGCAGCGCCGGGCCCATTAATTCACCCCTCCACTTT. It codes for CASSAGPINSPLHF.

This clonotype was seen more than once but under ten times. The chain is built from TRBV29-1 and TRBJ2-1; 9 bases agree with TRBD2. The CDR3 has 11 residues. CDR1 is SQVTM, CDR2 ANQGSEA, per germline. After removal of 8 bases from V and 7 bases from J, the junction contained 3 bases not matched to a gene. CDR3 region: CSLRGGNEQFF. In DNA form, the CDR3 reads TGCAGCTTGCGGGGGGGGAATGAGCAGTTCTTC.

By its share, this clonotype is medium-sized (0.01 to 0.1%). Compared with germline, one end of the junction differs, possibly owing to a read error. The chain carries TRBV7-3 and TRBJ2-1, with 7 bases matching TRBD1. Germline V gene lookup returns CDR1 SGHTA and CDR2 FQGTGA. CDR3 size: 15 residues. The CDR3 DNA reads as TGTGCCAGCAGCTTATCGACAGGGTCCTTCAATGAGCAGTTCTTC. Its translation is CASSLSTGSFNEQFF.

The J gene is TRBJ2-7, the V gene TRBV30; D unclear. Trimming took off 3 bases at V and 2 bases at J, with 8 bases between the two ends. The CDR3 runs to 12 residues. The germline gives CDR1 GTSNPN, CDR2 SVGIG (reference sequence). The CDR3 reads CAWSERTYEQYF. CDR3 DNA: TGTGCCTGGAGCGAGAGGACCTACGAGCAGTACTTC.

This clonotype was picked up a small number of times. The CDR3 region has the DNA TGTGCCAGCAGCCCTTGGACTAGCGGGACACTCCCGGATACGCAGTATTTT. Residues: CASSPWTSGTLPDTQYF. The rearrangement uses TRBV9 and TRBJ2-3; 12 bases line up with TRBD2. The CDR3 is 17 residues long. V was clipped by 4 bases and J by 6 bases; unmatched bases: 12. Looked up from germline, CDR1 is SGDLS and CDR2 is YYNGEE.

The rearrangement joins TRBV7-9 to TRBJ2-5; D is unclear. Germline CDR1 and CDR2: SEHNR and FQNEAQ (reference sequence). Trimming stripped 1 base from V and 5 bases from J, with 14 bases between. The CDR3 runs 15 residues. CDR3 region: CASSLGAGPRETQYF. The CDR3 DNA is TGTGCCAGCAGCTTAGGGGCAGGACCCCGTGAGACCCAGTACTTC.

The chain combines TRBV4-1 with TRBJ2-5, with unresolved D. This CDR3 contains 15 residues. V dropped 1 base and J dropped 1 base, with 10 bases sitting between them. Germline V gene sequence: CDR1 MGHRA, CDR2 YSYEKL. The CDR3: CASSQGAFLQETQYF. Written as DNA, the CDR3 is TGCGCCAGCAGCCAAGGGGCCTTCCTCCAAGAGACCCAGTACTTC.

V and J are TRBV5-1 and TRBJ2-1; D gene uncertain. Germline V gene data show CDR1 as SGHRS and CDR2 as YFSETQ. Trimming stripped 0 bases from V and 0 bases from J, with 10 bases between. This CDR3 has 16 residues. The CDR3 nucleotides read TGCGCCAGCAGCTTGGGGCTCAGAGTCTCCTACAATGAGCAGTTCTTC. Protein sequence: CASSLGLRVSYNEQFF.

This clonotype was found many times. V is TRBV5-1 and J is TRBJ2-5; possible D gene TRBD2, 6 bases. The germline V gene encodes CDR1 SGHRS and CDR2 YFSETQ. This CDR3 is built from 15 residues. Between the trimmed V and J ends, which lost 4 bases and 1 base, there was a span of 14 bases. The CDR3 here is CASSLPSGSQETQYF. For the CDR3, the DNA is TGCGCCAGCAGCCTACCGAGCGGGTCCCAAGAGACCCAGTACTTC.

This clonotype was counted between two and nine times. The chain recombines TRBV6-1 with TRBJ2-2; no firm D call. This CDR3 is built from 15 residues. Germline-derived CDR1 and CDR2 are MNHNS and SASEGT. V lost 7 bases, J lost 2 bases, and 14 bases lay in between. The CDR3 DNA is TGTGCCAGCACTCAGTCGGCCATAAACACCGGGGAGCTGTTTTTT. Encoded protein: CASTQSAINTGELFF.

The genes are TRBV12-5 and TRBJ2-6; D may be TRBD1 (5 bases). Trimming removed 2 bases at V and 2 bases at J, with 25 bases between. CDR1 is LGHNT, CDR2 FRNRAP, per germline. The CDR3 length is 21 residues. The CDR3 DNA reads TGTGCTAGTGGTTTGTCACTGGGGCAGTGGCAGCTCCGACCTGGGGCCAACGTCCTGACTTTC. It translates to CASGLSLGQWQLRPGANVLTF.

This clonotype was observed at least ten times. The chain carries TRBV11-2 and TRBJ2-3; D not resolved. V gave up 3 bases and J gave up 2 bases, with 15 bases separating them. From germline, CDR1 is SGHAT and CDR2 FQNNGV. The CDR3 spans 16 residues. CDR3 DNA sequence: TGTGCCAGCAGCTTGCTAAATGACGTGTTCACAGATACGCAGTATTTT. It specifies CASSLLNDVFTDTQYF.

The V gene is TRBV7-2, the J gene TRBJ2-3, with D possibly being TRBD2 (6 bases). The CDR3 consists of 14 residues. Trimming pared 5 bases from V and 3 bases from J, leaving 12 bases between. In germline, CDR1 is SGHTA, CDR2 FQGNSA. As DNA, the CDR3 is TGTGCCAGCAGCGCACCGGGACTTACAGATACGCAGTATTTT. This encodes CASSAPGLTDTQYF.

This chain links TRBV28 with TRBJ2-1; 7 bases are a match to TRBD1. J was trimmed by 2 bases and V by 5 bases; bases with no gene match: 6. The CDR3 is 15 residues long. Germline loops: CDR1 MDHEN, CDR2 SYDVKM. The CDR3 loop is CASSRGGGAYNEQFF. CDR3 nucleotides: TGTGCCAGCAGTAGAGGGGGCGGCGCCTACAATGAGCAGTTCTTC.

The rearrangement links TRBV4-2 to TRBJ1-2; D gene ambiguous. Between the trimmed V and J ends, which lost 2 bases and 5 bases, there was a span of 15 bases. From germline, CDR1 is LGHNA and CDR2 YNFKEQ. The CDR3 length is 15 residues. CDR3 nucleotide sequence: TGTGCCAGCAGCCAAAGATCCCGGGCAATATATGGCTACACCTTC. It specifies CASSQRSRAIYGYTF.

This CDR3 reads CASSVTGLNTGELFF. CDR3 coding DNA: TGTGCCAGCAGTGTCACGGGTCTTAACACCGGGGAGCTGTTTTTT. The rearrangement links TRBV6-1 to TRBJ2-2; D is unclear. Germline V gives CDR1 MNHNS, CDR2 SASEGT. V shed 4 bases and J shed 2 bases, with 11 bases lying between them. This CDR3 has 15 residues.

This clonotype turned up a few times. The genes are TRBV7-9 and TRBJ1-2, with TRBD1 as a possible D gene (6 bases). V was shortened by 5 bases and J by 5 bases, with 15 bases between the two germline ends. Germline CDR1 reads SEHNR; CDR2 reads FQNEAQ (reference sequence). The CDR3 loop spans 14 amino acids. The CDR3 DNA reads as TGTGCCAGCAGCCCCCGAGGACAGCCTTATGGCTACACCTTC. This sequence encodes CASSPRGQPYGYTF.

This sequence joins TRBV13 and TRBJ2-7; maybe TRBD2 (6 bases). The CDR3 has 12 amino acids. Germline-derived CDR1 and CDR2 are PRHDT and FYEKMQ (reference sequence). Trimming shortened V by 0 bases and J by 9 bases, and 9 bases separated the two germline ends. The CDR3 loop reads CASSLGRLGQYF. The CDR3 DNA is TGTGCCAGCAGCTTAGGCCGACTAGGGCAGTACTTC.

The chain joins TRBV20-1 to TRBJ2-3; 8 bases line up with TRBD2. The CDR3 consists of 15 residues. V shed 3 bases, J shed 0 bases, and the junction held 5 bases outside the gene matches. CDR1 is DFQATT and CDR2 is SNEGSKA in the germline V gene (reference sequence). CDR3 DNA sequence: TGCAGTGCTAGCCCCACTAGCGGTAGCACAGATACGCAGTATTTT. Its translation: CSASPTSGSTDTQYF.

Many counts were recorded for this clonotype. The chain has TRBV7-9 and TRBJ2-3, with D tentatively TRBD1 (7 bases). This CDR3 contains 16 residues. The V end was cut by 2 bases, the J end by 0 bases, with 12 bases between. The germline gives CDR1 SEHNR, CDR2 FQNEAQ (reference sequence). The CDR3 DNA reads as TGTGCCAGCAGCTTACCCAGGGGGGCTAGCACAGATACGCAGTATTTT. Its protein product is CASSLPRGASTDTQYF.

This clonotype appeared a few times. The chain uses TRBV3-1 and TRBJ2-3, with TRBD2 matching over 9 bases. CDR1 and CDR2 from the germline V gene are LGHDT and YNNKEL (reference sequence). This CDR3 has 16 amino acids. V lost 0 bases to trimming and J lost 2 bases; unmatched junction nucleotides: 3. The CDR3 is CASSQDSGGYTDTQYF. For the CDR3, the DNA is TGTGCCAGCAGCCAAGATAGCGGGGGCTACACAGATACGCAGTATTTT.

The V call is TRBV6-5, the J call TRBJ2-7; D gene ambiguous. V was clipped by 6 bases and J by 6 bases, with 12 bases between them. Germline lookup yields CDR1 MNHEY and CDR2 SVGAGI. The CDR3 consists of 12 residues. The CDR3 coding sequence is TGTGCCAGCAGGCCTAGGGTAGGCGAGCAGTACTTC. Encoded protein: CASRPRVGEQYF.

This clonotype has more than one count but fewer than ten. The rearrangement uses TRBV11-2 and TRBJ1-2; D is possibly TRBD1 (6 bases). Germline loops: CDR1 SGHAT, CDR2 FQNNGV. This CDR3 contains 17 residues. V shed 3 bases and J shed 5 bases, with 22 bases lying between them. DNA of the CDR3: TGTGCCAGCAGCTTTGGATTGTCCCCCAGGGGACCGTATGGCTACACCTTC. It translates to CASSFGLSPRGPYGYTF.

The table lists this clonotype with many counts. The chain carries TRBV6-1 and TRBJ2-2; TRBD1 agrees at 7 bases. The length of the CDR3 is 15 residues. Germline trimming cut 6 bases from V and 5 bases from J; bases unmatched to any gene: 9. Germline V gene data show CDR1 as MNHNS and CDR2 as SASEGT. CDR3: CASRRPTGVTGELFF. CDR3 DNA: TGTGCCAGCAGAAGGCCTACAGGGGTGACCGGGGAGCTGTTTTTT.

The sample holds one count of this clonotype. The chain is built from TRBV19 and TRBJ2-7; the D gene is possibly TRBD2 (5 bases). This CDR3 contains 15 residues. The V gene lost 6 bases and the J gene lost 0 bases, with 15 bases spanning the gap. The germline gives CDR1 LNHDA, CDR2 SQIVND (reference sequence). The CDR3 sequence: CASSISTGSSYEQYF. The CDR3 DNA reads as TGTGCCAGTAGCATATCGACTGGGAGCTCCTACGAGCAGTACTTC.

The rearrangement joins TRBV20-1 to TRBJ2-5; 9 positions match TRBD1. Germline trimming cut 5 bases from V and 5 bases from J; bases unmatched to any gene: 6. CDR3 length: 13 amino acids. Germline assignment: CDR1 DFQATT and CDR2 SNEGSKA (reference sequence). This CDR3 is CSARLQGAETQYF. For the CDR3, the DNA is TGCAGTGCTCGCCTACAGGGGGCTGAGACCCAGTACTTC.